The 27 T cell receptor beta chains in this list originate from one sample, sequenced in a study of identical twins. TCRdb recomputed calls from the 5' RACE reads with MiXCR, one row per CDR3 protein. The repertoire holds roughly 1.6 million distinct CDR3 sequences, with about 31% as singletons. Material for sequencing was cord blood. Every receptor here comes from a newborn girl in good health.

The genes are TRBV20-1 and TRBJ2-5; the D gene is possibly TRBD2 (7 bases). The end of the DNA fits TRBJ2-7 better, so the J call may be wrong. Germline V lookup: CDR1 DFQATT, CDR2 SNEGSKA (reference sequence). CDR3 size: 13 residues. The CDR3 nucleotides read TGCAGTGCTCGGAGAGGGGGGGGTTACGAGCAGTACTTC. This codes for CSARRGGGYEQYF.

The rearrangement joins TRBV29-1 to TRBJ2-5; 9 positions agree with TRBD2. CDR1 is SQVTM and CDR2 is ANQGSEA in the germline V gene. There are 16 residues in the CDR3. With 4 bases clipped from V and 5 bases from J, the junction kept 14 bases outside the gene matches. CDR3 nucleotides: TGCAGCGTTGGGGGGGGACTAGCCCCCAATCGGGAGACCCAGTACTTC. It yields the protein CSVGGGLAPNRETQYF. The full variable domain, with the rest looked up from reference TRBV29-1 and TRBJ2-5, is SAVISQKPSRDICQRGTSLTIQCQVDSQVTMMFWYRQQPGQSLTLIATANQGSEATYESGFVIDKFPISRPNLTFSTLTVSNMSPEDSSIYLCSVGGGLAPNRETQYFGPGTRLLVL.

The rearrangement uses TRBV15 and TRBJ2-1; 11 bases align to TRBD2. The J call may be wrong; the DNA end is better matched by TRBJ2-7. This CDR3 is built from 18 residues. Looked up from germline, CDR1 is LNHNV and CDR2 is YYDKDF (reference sequence). CDR3 nucleotides: TGTGCCACCAGCGGAAGAATAGATACTAGCGGGAGATACAATGAGCAGTACTTC. It specifies CATSGRIDTSGRYNEQYF.

The chain joins TRBV20-1 to TRBJ1-6, with D unresolved. Trimming pared 1 base from V and 6 bases from J, leaving 16 bases between. CDR1 and CDR2 (germline): DFQATT, SNEGSKA (reference sequence). This CDR3 comprises 16 residues. The CDR3 protein is CSARGAARNLNSPLHF. The CDR3 DNA reads TGCAGTGCTAGAGGGGCAGCCAGGAACCTTAATTCACCCCTCCACTTT.

The rearrangement uses TRBV5-1 and TRBJ2-1, with D unresolved. V was cut by 0 bases and J by 6 bases, with 7 bases left in between. This CDR3 region has 13 residues. Germline values: CDR1 SGHRS, CDR2 YFSETQ. The CDR3 is CASSLASFNEQFF. The CDR3 DNA reads TGCGCCAGCAGCTTGGCCTCTTTCAATGAGCAGTTCTTC.

The chain links TRBV28 to TRBJ2-5, with TRBD2 identical over 14 bases. V lost 2 bases, J lost 11 bases, and 13 bases stayed unmatched. CDR1 is MDHEN, CDR2 SYDVKM, per germline. CDR3 length equals 17 residues. The DNA of the CDR3 is TGTGCCAGCAGTTTAGGGCCGGGACTAGCGGGAGTTGGTGAGCAGTACTTC. This gives the protein CASSLGPGLAGVGEQYF.

This clonotype came up a few times. V gene TRBV5-4 combines with J gene TRBJ2-3; possible D gene TRBD2, 6 bases. V lost 2 bases to trimming and J lost 2 bases, with 9 bases between them. This CDR3 has 14 amino acids. CDR1 is SGHNT and CDR2 is YYREEE in the germline V gene (reference sequence). CDR3 in DNA: TGTGCCAGCAGCTTCGCGGGATTCACAGATACGCAGTATTTT. Translated: CASSFAGFTDTQYF. The full variable domain, rest sourced from reference TRBV5-4 and TRBJ2-3, is ETGVTQSPTHLIKTRGQQVTLRCSSQSGHNTVSWYQQALGQGPQFIFQYYREEENGRGNFPPRFSGLQFPNYSSELNVNALELDDSALYLCASSFAGFTDTQYFGPGTRLTVL.

This clonotype was seen a handful of times. This rearrangement joins TRBV28 to TRBJ1-1; D not certain. CDR3 length equals 15 residues. Trimming removed 0 bases at V and 1 base at J, with 9 bases between. The germline V gene has CDR1 MDHEN and CDR2 SYDVKM. The DNA of the CDR3 is TGTGCCAGCAGTTTATGGGTTCGGGGGAACACTGAAGCTTTCTTT. This gives the protein CASSLWVRGNTEAFF.

About this clonotype itself: No conserved phenylalanine or tryptophan ends this CDR3, so it is likely a read error. This sequence joins TRBV4-1 and TRBJ1-5, with D perhaps TRBD1 (6 bases). This CDR3 has 15 residues. Germline CDR1 MGHRA, CDR2 YSYEKL. V lost 0 bases and J lost 4, with 10 bases in between. The DNA for the CDR3 is TGCGCCAGCAGCCAAGATGCGGGGGCTAATCAGCCCCAGCATTAT. Amino acid sequence: CASSQDAGANQPQHY.

This clonotype appeared many times. J is TRBJ2-5 and V is TRBV10-3, with D possibly being TRBD1 (6 bases). The CDR3 is made up of 13 amino acids. Germline CDR1 and CDR2: ENHRY and SYGVKD. V gave up 6 bases and J gave up 4 bases, with 12 bases separating them. CDR3 sequence (DNA): TGTGCCATCAGACAGGGAATGTTAGAGACCCAGTACTTC. Its protein is CAIRQGMLETQYF.

The rearrangement joins TRBV2 to TRBJ2-5; 7 nucleotides match TRBD2. The ends lost 2 bases at V and 5 bases at J; junction bases unmatched: 8. CDR3 size: 15 residues. Germline assignment: CDR1 SNHLY and CDR2 FYNNEI. CDR3 residues: CASSEIFGLGETQYF. Written as DNA, the CDR3 is TGTGCCAGCAGTGAAATTTTTGGACTAGGGGAGACCCAGTACTTC.

This clonotype was recorded a few times. This chain links TRBV7-2 with TRBJ1-1; D is perhaps TRBD1 (5 bases). The CDR3 totals 18 residues. Germline V lookup: CDR1 SGHTA, CDR2 FQGNSA. The V end was cut by 2 bases, the J end by 9 bases, with 28 bases between. The CDR3 spells CASSLRLGWVGQAWKAFF. CDR3 DNA sequence: TGTGCCAGCAGCTTACGTCTGGGATGGGTAGGACAAGCCTGGAAAGCTTTCTTT.

Ten or more counts support this clonotype. V usage is TRBV10-3 and J usage is TRBJ1-1; D ambiguous. V was pared by 4 bases and J by 6 bases, with 6 bases between. In germline, CDR1 is ENHRY, CDR2 SYGVKD. The CDR3 contains 11 residues. The CDR3 region is CAISGGAEAFF. Here the CDR3 DNA reads TGTGCCATCAGTGGCGGCGCTGAAGCTTTCTTT.

The genes are TRBV5-6 and TRBJ2-3; the D is unclear. V was cut by 0 bases and J by 7 bases, with 12 bases left in between. Germline lookup yields CDR1 SGHDT and CDR2 YYEEEE. This CDR3 is built from 14 residues. As DNA, the CDR3 is TGTGCCAGCAGCTTGGACACTCGTCTTAATACGCAGTATTTT. Translating it yields CASSLDTRLNTQYF.

Points on this clonotype: At one of its ends the junction is not consistent with the germline gene, which may arise from a read error. The chain uses TRBV6-6 and TRBJ1-5; D gene uncertain. The CDR3 has 15 residues. Germline CDR1 reads MNHNY; CDR2 reads SVGAGI (reference sequence). Here the CDR3 DNA reads TGTGCCGGCAGTCCCCCGAGGACGGATAATCAGCCCCAGCATTTT. Translating gives CAGSPPRTDNQPQHF.

CDR3 coding DNA: TGTGCCAGCAGGCCTACAGGGAGGCGAGGCTACACCTTC. This sequence encodes CASRPTGRRGYTF. V gene TRBV6-1 combines with J gene TRBJ1-2, with TRBD1 as a possible D gene (6 bases). The germline V and J ends were trimmed by 6 bases and 8 bases, with 16 bases remaining between them. Per germline, CDR1 MNHNS and CDR2 SASEGT. The CDR3 sequence is 13 residues long.

The chain links TRBV11-2 to TRBJ1-5; 8 bases map to TRBD1. Germline loops: CDR1 SGHAT, CDR2 FQNNGV. Losses at the gene ends were 9 bases for V and 7 bases for J; bases not matched to a gene: 8. This CDR3 region has 13 residues. In DNA form, the CDR3 reads TGTGCCAGTTCCAGGGGGCACTCCCAGCCCCAGCATTTT. Translating it yields CASSRGHSQPQHF.

This clonotype was detected a few times. The chain joins TRBV20-1 to TRBJ1-1; TRBD1 aligns across 11 bases. With V trimmed by 6 bases and J by 7 bases, 13 bases remained unmatched. The CDR3 is 15 residues long. The germline V gene has CDR1 DFQATT and CDR2 SNEGSKA (reference sequence). In DNA form, the CDR3 reads TGCAGTGCCCAGAACCGAGGACAGGGGGCTGATGAAGCTTTCTTT. This sequence encodes CSAQNRGQGADEAFF.

J is TRBJ1-1 and V is TRBV6-5, with D perhaps matching TRBD1 (5 bases). This CDR3 is 15 amino acids long. Germline V gene lookup returns CDR1 MNHEY and CDR2 SVGAGI. Trimming shortened V by 6 bases and J by 5 bases, and 19 bases separated the two germline ends. The DNA of the CDR3 is TGTGCCAGCAGATCACGGCCCCGGGGGTGGACTGAAGCTTTCTTT. Residues: CASRSRPRGWTEAFF.

With respect to this clonotype: Since a much larger clone is just one base distant, this may be a read error. The chain carries TRBV29-1 and TRBJ2-1; 10 bases agree with TRBD2. Germline CDR1 SQVTM, CDR2 ANQGSEA. There are 13 residues in the CDR3. V lost 4 bases, J lost 10 bases, and 7 bases stayed unmatched. In DNA, the CDR3 is TGCAGCGTTGTAGCGGGGGGCTCCTACGAGCAGTTCTTC. As protein: CSVVAGGSYEQFF.

At least ten counts were recorded for this clonotype. V usage is TRBV5-6 and J usage is TRBJ2-7; unclear D gene. Germline V CDR1 and CDR2: SGHDT, YYEEEE. The CDR3 runs 14 residues. V was trimmed by 0 bases and J by 3 bases, leaving 10 bases between them. This chain's CDR3 is CASSLARTVYEQYF. The CDR3 DNA reads TGTGCCAGCAGCTTGGCCAGGACGGTCTACGAGCAGTACTTC.

The V call is TRBV12-3 or TRBV12-4, the J call TRBJ2-7; the match to TRBD1 covers 9 bases. J gave up 6 bases and V 4 bases, and 10 bases lay outside the gene matches. This CDR3 is 15 amino acids long. In nucleotides, the CDR3 is TGTGCCAGCAGTTGGGACAGGGAGGTTTTTGGCGAGCAGTACTTC. Protein product: CASSWDREVFGEQYF.

This clonotype occurred once. V and J are TRBV3-1 and TRBJ2-3; perhaps TRBD1 as D (5 bases). This CDR3 spans 15 amino acids. From germline, CDR1 is LGHDT and CDR2 YNNKEL (reference sequence). Trimming pared 4 bases from V and 4 bases from J, leaving 15 bases between. The CDR3 is CASSLRRVGSDTQYF. The CDR3 DNA follows: TGTGCCAGCAGCCTTCGCAGGGTTGGGTCAGATACGCAGTATTTT.

CDR3 DNA sequence: TGTGCCAGCAGCTTAGTAGACAGGGGGAAATACCTCTACAATGAGCAGTACTTC. Its protein product is CASSLVDRGKYLYNEQYF. This sequence joins TRBV7-2 and TRBJ2-7; 9 bases agree with TRBD1. CDR3 length: 18 residues. Germline loops: CDR1 SGHTA, CDR2 FQGNSA. The trim removed 1 base at V and 7 bases at J, leaving 17 bases unmatched.

The CDR3 DNA sequence: TGTGCCAGCAGTTTCCGGGGGAAGCTGCCCCAAGAGACCCAGTACTTC. Amino acids: CASSFRGKLPQETQYF. The chain is built from TRBV28 and TRBJ2-5; D might be TRBD2 (6 bases). The CDR3 is 16 amino acids. Deletions cut 3 bases from V and 1 base from J, with 15 bases between. Germline loops: CDR1 MDHEN, CDR2 SYDVKM.

The J gene is TRBJ1-6, the V gene TRBV24-1; no clear D gene. Trimming removed 5 bases from V and 8 bases from J, with 9 bases in between. Germline CDR1 is KGHDR and CDR2 is SFDVKD. The CDR3 is 13 amino acids. CDR3 sequence reads: CATSGGPYSPLHF. The CDR3 bases are TGTGCCACCAGTGGTGGACCTTATTCACCCCTCCACTTT.

The chain recombines TRBV24-1 with TRBJ1-2; unclear D gene. V was shortened by 3 bases and J by 5 bases, with 6 bases between the two germline ends. Looked up from germline, CDR1 is KGHDR and CDR2 is SFDVKD. The CDR3 is 12 residues long. The CDR3 sequence: CATSDGFYGYTF. The CDR3 DNA follows: TGTGCCACCAGTGATGGGTTTTATGGCTACACCTTC.